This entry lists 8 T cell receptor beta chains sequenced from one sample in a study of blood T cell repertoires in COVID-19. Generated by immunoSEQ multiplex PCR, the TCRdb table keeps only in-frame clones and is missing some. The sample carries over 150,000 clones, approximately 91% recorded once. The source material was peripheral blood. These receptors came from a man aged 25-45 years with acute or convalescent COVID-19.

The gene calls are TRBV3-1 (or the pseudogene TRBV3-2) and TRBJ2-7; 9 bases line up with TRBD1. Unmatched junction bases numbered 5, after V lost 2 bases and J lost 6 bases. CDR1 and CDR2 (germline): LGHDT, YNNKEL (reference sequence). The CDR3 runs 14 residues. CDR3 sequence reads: CASSQIPDRGEQYF. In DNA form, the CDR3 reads TGTGCCAGCAGCCAAATCCCGGACAGGGGCGAGCAGTACTTC.

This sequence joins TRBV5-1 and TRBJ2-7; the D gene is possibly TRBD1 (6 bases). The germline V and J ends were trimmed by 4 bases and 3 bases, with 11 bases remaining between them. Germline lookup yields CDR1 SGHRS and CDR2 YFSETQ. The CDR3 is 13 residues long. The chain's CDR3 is CASSPRDNYEQYF. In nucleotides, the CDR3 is TGCGCCAGCAGCCCCCGGGACAACTACGAGCAGTACTTC.

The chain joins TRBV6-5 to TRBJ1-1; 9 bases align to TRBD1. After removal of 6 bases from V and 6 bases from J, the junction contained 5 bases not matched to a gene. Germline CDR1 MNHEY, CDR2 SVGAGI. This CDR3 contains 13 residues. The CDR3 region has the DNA TGTGCCAGCAGCCGGACAGGGGCGGCTGAAGCTTTCTTT. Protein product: CASSRTGAAEAFF.

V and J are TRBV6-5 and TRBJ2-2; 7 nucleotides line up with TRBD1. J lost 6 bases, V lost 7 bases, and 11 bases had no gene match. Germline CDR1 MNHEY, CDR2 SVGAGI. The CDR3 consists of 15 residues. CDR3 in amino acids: CASKYDQGGAGELFF. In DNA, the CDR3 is TGTGCCAGCAAATACGACCAAGGGGGCGCCGGGGAGCTGTTTTTT.

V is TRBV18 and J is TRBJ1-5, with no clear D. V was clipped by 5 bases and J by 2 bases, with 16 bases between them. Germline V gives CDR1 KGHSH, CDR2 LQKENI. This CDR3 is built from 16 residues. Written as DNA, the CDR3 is TGTGCCAGCTCATCTAGTGGCGGCAGAGGCAATCAGCCCCAGCATTTT. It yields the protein CASSSSGGRGNQPQHF.

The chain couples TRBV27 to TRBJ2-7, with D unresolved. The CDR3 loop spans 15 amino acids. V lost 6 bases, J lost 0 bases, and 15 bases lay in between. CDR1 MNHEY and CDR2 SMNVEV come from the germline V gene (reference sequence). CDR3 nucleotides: TGTGCCAGCAGGCTTGGCGGAGCGAGCTCCTACGAGCAGTACTTC. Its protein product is CASRLGGASSYEQYF.

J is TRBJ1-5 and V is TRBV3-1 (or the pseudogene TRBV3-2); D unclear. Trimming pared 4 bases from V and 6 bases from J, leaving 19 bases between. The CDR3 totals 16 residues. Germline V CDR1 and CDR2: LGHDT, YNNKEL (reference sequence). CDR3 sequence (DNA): TGTGCCAGCAGCCGGAATGGAGGGAGAGGGAGTCAGCCCCAGCATTTT. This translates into CASSRNGGRGSQPQHF.

The CDR3 region is CASSQGLAGGGAQYF. CDR3 DNA: TGCGCCAGCAGCCAGGGCCTAGCGGGAGGTGGAGCGCAGTATTTT. The chain is built from TRBV4-1 and TRBJ2-3, with 11 bases fitting TRBD2. V shed 3 bases and J 10 bases; nucleotides not matched to a gene: 9. The CDR3 has 15 residues. Germline V lookup: CDR1 MGHRA, CDR2 YSYEKL.